These T cell receptor beta chains were read from a single sample in a study of Ad26.COV2.S vaccination and SARS-CoV-2 variants. Some clones are missing from TCRdb's copy, which holds only in-frame ones; the method was immunoSEQ multiplex PCR. The sample has more than 150,000 clones, roughly 85% seen once. This sample comprised peripheral blood, obtained after recovery from COVID-19. These receptors came from a human donor who had recovered from COVID-19. CDR3s include the opening cysteine and the closing phenylalanine or tryptophan. The order of the fields is V gene, clone size, D gene, J gene, CDR3 DNA, CDR3 protein. A D gene is named only where the DNA matches it firmly. The size field is filled for only some rows; it gives once, few, many or a size class.

>TRBV6-6|NA|TRBD2|TRBJ2-7
TGTGCCAGCAGCGAACCTGGGACTAGTCTGGGTGAGCAGTACTTC
CASSEPGTSLGEQYF
>TRBV18|NA|NA|TRBJ2-5
TGTGCCAGCTCACCGGTTCCGGCAGGCCTCTATCAAGAGACCCAGTACTTC
CASSPVPAGLYQETQYF
>TRBV6-1|NA|NA|TRBJ2-7
TGTGCCAGCAGTGAAGTAGGGGAGCAGTACTTC
CASSEVGEQYF
>TRBV7-2|NA|NA|TRBJ2-3
TGTGCCAGCTCCGGGACTCCAACTAGCACAGATACGCAGTATTTT
CASSGTPTSTDTQYF
>TRBV5-1|NA|TRBD1|TRBJ2-3
TGCGCCAGCAGCCCAGACAGGGACACAGATACGCAGTATTTT
CASSPDRDTDTQYF
>TRBV11-3|few|NA|TRBJ2-5
TGTGCCAGCAGCTTAAGTAGTATTTCAGAGACCCAGTACTTC
CASSLSSISETQYF
>TRBV28|NA|NA|TRBJ1-1
TGTGCCAGCAACCCAGGGGTGAGCACTGAAGCTTTCTTT
CASNPGVSTEAFF
>TRBV4-2|NA|TRBD1|TRBJ1-4
TGTGCCAGCAGCCAAGAAGGAGACAGGGGAGGTGAAAAACTGTTTTTT
CASSQEGDRGGEKLFF
>TRBV25-1|NA|NA|TRBJ1-6
TGTGCCAGCAGGGTATCTCGGAATTCACCCCTCCACTTT
CASRVSRNSPLHF
>TRBV25-1|NA|NA|TRBJ1-1
TGTGCCAGCACCTTCGGAAGGGGATTGACCACTGAAGCTTTCTTT
CASTFGRGLTTEAFF
>TRBV13|NA|TRBD2|TRBJ2-7
TGTGCCAGCAGCACCCGCGGGACTAGCGGATCCTACGAGCAGTACTTC
CASSTRGTSGSYEQYF
>TRBV28|NA|NA|TRBJ1-1
TGTGCCAGCAGGGGGACGGCGAACACTGAAGCTTTCTTT
CASRGTANTEAFF
>TRBV29-1|NA|TRBD1|TRBJ1-2
TGCAGCGTTGGGACAGGCAACGTCTATGGCTACACCTTC
CSVGTGNVYGYTF
>TRBV6-5|NA|NA|TRBJ1-4
TGTGCCAGCGCCGAAGGCAGTAATGAAAAACTGTTTTTT
CASAEGSNEKLFF
>TRBV7-7|NA|TRBD2|TRBJ2-3
TGTGCTAGCAGCCCGGGGAGCGGGGGGGCCGGAGATACGCAGTATTTT
CASSPGSGGAGDTQYF
>TRBV5-1|NA|NA|TRBJ2-7
TGCGCCAGCAGACAAGACTTCTACGAGCAGTACTTC
CASRQDFYEQYF
>TRBV7-2|NA|TRBD1|TRBJ1-2
TGTGCCAGCAGCCCCGGGCTCGGGACAGACCGAAAGCGCACCTTC
CASSPGLGTDRKRTF
>TRBV3-1/TRBV3-2|once|NA|TRBJ1-1
TGTGCCAGCAGCCAAGCCACAGGGGAAGCTTTCTTT
CASSQATGEAFF
>TRBV28|NA|NA|TRBJ2-7
TGTGCCTCCGTCAAGCCTCTCTACGAGCAGTACTTC
CASVKPLYEQYF
>TRBV3-1/TRBV3-2|NA|TRBD2|TRBJ2-1
TGTGCCAGCAGCACCCTAGTAGCGGGGTACAATGAGCAGTTCTTC
CASSTLVAGYNEQFF
>TRBV19|NA|TRBD2|TRBJ2-3
TGTGCCAGTAGTATCTGGACTAGCGGGAGCAAAGATACGCAGTATTTT
CASSIWTSGSKDTQYF
>TRBV5-4|once|TRBD1|TRBJ2-3
TGTGCTAATTCCCTACAGGGGAGCACAGATACGCAGTATTTT
CANSLQGSTDTQYF
>TRBV7-6|NA|TRBD2|TRBJ2-1
TGTGCCAGCAGCTCCACCGGGACTAGCGGATTAAATGAGCAGTTCTTC
CASSSTGTSGLNEQFF
>TRBV5-1|NA|TRBD2|TRBJ2-5
TGCGCCAGCCGTGGACTAGCGGGGGGGACAGAGACCCAGTACTTC
CASRGLAGGTETQYF
>TRBV6-2/TRBV6-3|NA|NA|TRBJ1-2
TGTGCCAGCAGTTACACGGGATATGGCTACACCTTC
CASSYTGYGYTF
>TRBV10-3|NA|NA|TRBJ2-3
TGTGCCATCAGTCTAACCCCCAATACGCAGTATTTT
CAISLTPNTQYF
>TRBV9|NA|TRBD2|TRBJ2-7
TGTGCCAGCAGCGTCTCGGGACTAGACTACGAGCAGTACTTC
CASSVSGLDYEQYF
>TRBV7-8|NA|TRBD1|TRBJ1-2
TGTGCCAGCAGCCGAGGGGCAGGGGGGCGTCGGATGGGCTACACCTTC
CASSRGAGGRRMGYTF
>TRBV4-1|NA|NA|TRBJ2-4
TGCGCCAGCAGCCCTATACTCCTTACCGGACGGGCCAAAAACATTCAGTACTTC
CASSPILLTGRAKNIQYF
>TRBV30|NA|NA|TRBJ2-3
TGTGCCTGGACACGGGGGCGCAATACGCAGTATTTT
CAWTRGRNTQYF
>TRBV18|NA|TRBD1|TRBJ2-6
TGTGCCAGCTCACTCTCCGGGACAGCCTCTGGGGGGGCCAACGTCCTGACTTTC
CASSLSGTASGGANVLTF
>TRBV6-5|NA|NA|TRBJ1-1
TGTGCCAGCAGTTACAACAGCCTGAACACTGAAGCTTTCTTT
CASSYNSLNTEAFF
>TRBV3-1/TRBV3-2|NA|NA|TRBJ2-1
TGTGCCAGCAGCCAGGGGCGAGACAGTTTTTCCTACAATGAGCAGTTCTTC
CASSQGRDSFSYNEQFF